This is a list of T cell receptor beta chains from one sample in a study of blood T cell repertoires in COVID-19. Profiling relied on immunoSEQ multiplex PCR, and the TCRdb table lists in-frame clones only, not all of them. The sample lists a few hundred thousand clones; nearly 90% were seen once. Input material: PBMCs or T cells enriched from blood (not recorded which). Receptors were obtained from a woman younger than 30 who had been exposed to COVID-19. The CDR3 runs from the conserved cysteine through the conserved F or W. Fields, in order: CDR3 length, V gene, clone size, D gene, J gene, CDR3 DNA, CDR3 protein. The D gene is left open where the match is weak. Rows give clone size only sometimes, using once, few, many, or a class for an expanded clone.

cdr3_length: 15; v_call: TRBV28; clone_size: NA; d_call: TRBD1; j_call: TRBJ2-1; cdr3_nt: TGTGCCAGCAGTTTATTCGTAAGGGGGCCTCGGGAGCAGTTCTTC; cdr3_aa: CASSLFVRGPREQFF
cdr3_length: 15; v_call: TRBV24-1; clone_size: once; d_call: TRBD2; j_call: TRBJ2-1; cdr3_nt: TGTGCCACGGGAGGAGATAGCGGGGGGGGTAATGAGCAGTTCTTC; cdr3_aa: CATGGDSGGGNEQFF
cdr3_length: 16; v_call: TRBV27; clone_size: NA; d_call: TRBD1; j_call: TRBJ2-7; cdr3_nt: TGTGCCAGCAGTTCGCCGGGACAGGGGAAGCCTAACGAGCAGTACTTC; cdr3_aa: CASSSPGQGKPNEQYF
cdr3_length: 13; v_call: TRBV27; clone_size: few; d_call: TRBD1; j_call: TRBJ1-6; cdr3_nt: TGTGCCAGCGGGTTAGACAGGGCTTCACCCCTCCACTTT; cdr3_aa: CASGLDRASPLHF
cdr3_length: 14; v_call: TRBV5-5; clone_size: NA; d_call: NA; j_call: TRBJ1-4; cdr3_nt: TGTGCCAGCAGCAACAGGGTCGGGGATGAAAAACTGTTTTTT; cdr3_aa: CASSNRVGDEKLFF
cdr3_length: 12; v_call: TRBV10-3; clone_size: once; d_call: NA; j_call: TRBJ2-1; cdr3_nt: TGTGCCATCAGTGATCAGGGGAATGAGCAGTTCTTC; cdr3_aa: CAISDQGNEQFF
cdr3_length: 17; v_call: TRBV5-1; clone_size: NA; d_call: TRBD2; j_call: TRBJ2-2; cdr3_nt: TGCGCCAGCAGCTCGTCGCGGACTAGCGCTAACACCGGGGAGCTGTTTTTT; cdr3_aa: CASSSSRTSANTGELFF
cdr3_length: 14; v_call: TRBV28; clone_size: few; d_call: NA; j_call: TRBJ1-6; cdr3_nt: TGTGCCAGCAGTTTATCAGGGATCAATTCACCCCTCCACTTT; cdr3_aa: CASSLSGINSPLHF
cdr3_length: 14; v_call: TRBV7-8; clone_size: NA; d_call: NA; j_call: TRBJ2-5; cdr3_nt: TGTGCCAGCACCACCAGGACATTACAAGAGACCCAGTACTTC; cdr3_aa: CASTTRTLQETQYF
cdr3_length: 18; v_call: TRBV10-1; clone_size: NA; d_call: TRBD2; j_call: TRBJ2-3; cdr3_nt: TGCGCCAGCTCCTCGACGGGCGGGAGCCCCGGGACCACAGATACGCAGTATTTT; cdr3_aa: CASSSTGGSPGTTDTQYF
cdr3_length: 16; v_call: TRBV30; clone_size: NA; d_call: NA; j_call: TRBJ1-6; cdr3_nt: TGTGCCTGGAGTAAACAGGTGGGGATACTAAATTCACCCCTCCACTTT; cdr3_aa: CAWSKQVGILNSPLHF
cdr3_length: 16; v_call: TRBV23-1; clone_size: NA; d_call: NA; j_call: TRBJ1-5; cdr3_nt: TGCGCCAGCAGTCAATTACCCAGGGGCCACCTTCGGCCCCAGCATTTT; cdr3_aa: CASSQLPRGHLRPQHF
cdr3_length: 15; v_call: TRBV6-6; clone_size: NA; d_call: TRBD2; j_call: TRBJ2-2; cdr3_nt: TGTGCCAGCAGTTACGGGACTATTAACACCGGGGAGCTGTTTTTT; cdr3_aa: CASSYGTINTGELFF
cdr3_length: 16; v_call: TRBV19; clone_size: NA; d_call: TRBD1; j_call: TRBJ1-5; cdr3_nt: TGTGCCAGTAGTCCGACCGACAGGGGCGGGAATCAGCCCCAGCATTTT; cdr3_aa: CASSPTDRGGNQPQHF
cdr3_length: 15; v_call: TRBV28; clone_size: NA; d_call: NA; j_call: TRBJ1-1; cdr3_nt: TGTGCCAGCAGTTTCCTACGGGGGGTAGGGACTGAAGCTTTCTTT; cdr3_aa: CASSFLRGVGTEAFF
cdr3_length: 15; v_call: TRBV27; clone_size: NA; d_call: TRBD2; j_call: TRBJ2-7; cdr3_nt: TGTGCCAGCAGTTTAGGAGCGGGACCTACCTACGAGCAGTACTTC; cdr3_aa: CASSLGAGPTYEQYF
cdr3_length: 18; v_call: TRBV5-6; clone_size: NA; d_call: TRBD1; j_call: TRBJ2-3; cdr3_nt: TGTGCCAGCAGCTTGGTTAGGGAGACAGGGGCGGCCACAGATACGCAGTATTTT; cdr3_aa: CASSLVRETGAATDTQYF
cdr3_length: 17; v_call: TRBV3-1/TRBV3-2; clone_size: NA; d_call: TRBD2; j_call: TRBJ2-7; cdr3_nt: TGTGCCAGCAGCCAAGGCCCAGGGCTAGCGGGGGCCTACGAGCAGTACTTC; cdr3_aa: CASSQGPGLAGAYEQYF
cdr3_length: 16; v_call: TRBV2; clone_size: NA; d_call: TRBD2; j_call: TRBJ2-6; cdr3_nt: TGTGCCAGCAGTGAGGCCGGGGGGGCTGGGGCCAACGTCCTGACTTTC; cdr3_aa: CASSEAGGAGANVLTF
cdr3_length: 17; v_call: TRBV27; clone_size: NA; d_call: NA; j_call: TRBJ1-6; cdr3_nt: TGTGCCAGCAGTCAAAGGACACTGAGCTCCTATAATTCACCCCTCCACTTT; cdr3_aa: CASSQRTLSSYNSPLHF
cdr3_length: 14; v_call: TRBV27; clone_size: NA; d_call: TRBD1; j_call: TRBJ2-7; cdr3_nt: TGTGCCAGCAGTAGACAGGGAAGGGCGGTCGAGCAGTACTTC; cdr3_aa: CASSRQGRAVEQYF
cdr3_length: 13; v_call: TRBV4-1; clone_size: NA; d_call: NA; j_call: TRBJ2-4; cdr3_nt: TGCGCCAGCAGCCAAGATATTCGTCCCCGGAGGTACTTC; cdr3_aa: CASSQDIRPRRYF
cdr3_length: 14; v_call: TRBV6-5; clone_size: NA; d_call: TRBD2; j_call: TRBJ2-3; cdr3_nt: TGTGCCAGTATGATAGCGGGAGGGTCAGATACGCAGTATTTT; cdr3_aa: CASMIAGGSDTQYF
cdr3_length: 15; v_call: TRBV6-1; clone_size: NA; d_call: TRBD2; j_call: TRBJ2-1; cdr3_nt: TGTGCCAGCAGTGAAGGCGGGAGGGAGTACAATGAGCAGTTCTTC; cdr3_aa: CASSEGGREYNEQFF
cdr3_length: 14; v_call: TRBV5-1; clone_size: NA; d_call: NA; j_call: TRBJ2-1; cdr3_nt: TGCGCCAGCAGGAGCCTCCTCGGGTACAATGAGCAGTTCTTC; cdr3_aa: CASRSLLGYNEQFF
cdr3_length: 13; v_call: TRBV6-5; clone_size: NA; d_call: NA; j_call: TRBJ1-6; cdr3_nt: TGTGCCAGCAGGGGAGGGGGGAATTCACCCCTCCACTTT; cdr3_aa: CASRGGGNSPLHF
cdr3_length: 13; v_call: TRBV15; clone_size: NA; d_call: NA; j_call: TRBJ1-1; cdr3_nt: TGTGCCACCGATTTCAAGGGGGGGCTTGAAGCTTTCTTT; cdr3_aa: CATDFKGGLEAFF
cdr3_length: 17; v_call: TRBV2; clone_size: NA; d_call: TRBD2; j_call: TRBJ2-7; cdr3_nt: TGTGCCAGCAGTGCGACGGGACTAGCGGGAGGGCTGGACGAGCAGTACTTC; cdr3_aa: CASSATGLAGGLDEQYF
cdr3_length: 17; v_call: TRBV15; clone_size: once; d_call: NA; j_call: TRBJ2-7; cdr3_nt: TGTGCCACCAGCAGAGATCGTGGACAGTCGAGCTCCTACGAGCAGTACTTC; cdr3_aa: CATSRDRGQSSSYEQYF
cdr3_length: 14; v_call: TRBV18; clone_size: few; d_call: NA; j_call: TRBJ1-4; cdr3_nt: TGTGCCAGCTCACCACGGACAGACAATGAAAAACTGTTTTTT; cdr3_aa: CASSPRTDNEKLFF
cdr3_length: 12; v_call: TRBV5-6; clone_size: once; d_call: NA; j_call: TRBJ2-1; cdr3_nt: TGTGCCAGCAGCTTTGGGAGTAATGAGCAGTTCTTC; cdr3_aa: CASSFGSNEQFF
cdr3_length: 16; v_call: TRBV29-1; clone_size: NA; d_call: NA; j_call: TRBJ1-3; cdr3_nt: TGCAGCGTTGAAAAAGGGGGTGATTCCTCTGGAAACACCATATATTTT; cdr3_aa: CSVEKGGDSSGNTIYF
cdr3_length: 15; v_call: TRBV27; clone_size: NA; d_call: TRBD1; j_call: TRBJ2-5; cdr3_nt: TGTGCCAGCAGTTATGGTCGACAGGGACGGGAGACCCAGTACTTC; cdr3_aa: CASSYGRQGRETQYF
cdr3_length: 13; v_call: TRBV19; clone_size: NA; d_call: NA; j_call: TRBJ2-7; cdr3_nt: TGTGCCAGTAGTAGCCAAGGAGGGTACGAGCAGTACTTC; cdr3_aa: CASSSQGGYEQYF
cdr3_length: 18; v_call: TRBV11-2; clone_size: NA; d_call: NA; j_call: TRBJ2-3; cdr3_nt: TGTGCCAGCAGCTCCCAAGAGTTGAGTACTACCCTCACAGATACGCAGTATTTT; cdr3_aa: CASSSQELSTTLTDTQYF
cdr3_length: 15; v_call: TRBV30; clone_size: NA; d_call: NA; j_call: TRBJ2-7; cdr3_nt: TGTGCCTGGAGCGTTCTGGCAGGATACTCCTACGAGCAGTACTTC; cdr3_aa: CAWSVLAGYSYEQYF
cdr3_length: 13; v_call: TRBV4-1; clone_size: NA; d_call: TRBD1; j_call: TRBJ1-1; cdr3_nt: TGCGCCAGCAGCCAAGCGGGGGACAGTGAAGCTTTCTTT; cdr3_aa: CASSQAGDSEAFF
cdr3_length: 15; v_call: TRBV27; clone_size: NA; d_call: TRBD2; j_call: TRBJ2-3; cdr3_nt: TGTGCCAGCGCAAGGACTAGCGGGTTATCAGATACGCAGTATTTT; cdr3_aa: CASARTSGLSDTQYF
cdr3_length: 17; v_call: TRBV3-1/TRBV3-2; clone_size: NA; d_call: TRBD1; j_call: TRBJ2-5; cdr3_nt: TGTGCCAGCAGCCAAGATGCCCCTTTTGACAGGGGAGAGACCCAGTACTTC; cdr3_aa: CASSQDAPFDRGETQYF
cdr3_length: 15; v_call: TRBV7-9; clone_size: NA; d_call: TRBD2; j_call: TRBJ2-3; cdr3_nt: TGTGCCAGCAGCACTAGCGGGATGGGGACGGATACGCAGTATTTT; cdr3_aa: CASSTSGMGTDTQYF
cdr3_length: 13; v_call: TRBV12-3/TRBV12-4; clone_size: NA; d_call: NA; j_call: TRBJ1-1; cdr3_nt: TGTGCCAGCAGTTTAAGCAGGGAGGATGAAGCTTTCTTT; cdr3_aa: CASSLSREDEAFF
cdr3_length: 19; v_call: TRBV9; clone_size: NA; d_call: TRBD2; j_call: TRBJ2-1; cdr3_nt: TGTGCCAGCAGCGTAGTTGGGAGCGGGAGTTCGAGCTCCTACAATGAGCAGTTCTTC; cdr3_aa: CASSVVGSGSSSSYNEQFF
cdr3_length: 16; v_call: TRBV6-5; clone_size: NA; d_call: TRBD2; j_call: TRBJ2-3; cdr3_nt: TGTGCCAGCAGTTACGACCAAGCGGGAGGCACAGATACGCAGTATTTT; cdr3_aa: CASSYDQAGGTDTQYF
cdr3_length: 15; v_call: TRBV6-4; clone_size: NA; d_call: NA; j_call: TRBJ2-3; cdr3_nt: TGTGCCAGCAGCAAAGGGAGCGGCACCACAGATACGCAGTATTTT; cdr3_aa: CASSKGSGTTDTQYF
cdr3_length: 13; v_call: TRBV7-9; clone_size: NA; d_call: TRBD2; j_call: TRBJ2-7; cdr3_nt: TGTGCCAGCAGCTACGCGGGGGGCTACGAGCAGTACTTC; cdr3_aa: CASSYAGGYEQYF
cdr3_length: 13; v_call: TRBV15; clone_size: NA; d_call: NA; j_call: TRBJ2-1; cdr3_nt: TGTGCCACCAGCATAGATCAGGGGTATGAGCAGTTCTTC; cdr3_aa: CATSIDQGYEQFF
cdr3_length: 16; v_call: TRBV5-5; clone_size: NA; d_call: NA; j_call: TRBJ1-6; cdr3_nt: TGTGCCAGCAGCTTGGGGCCGGGTCAGGGCGGTTCACCCCTCCACTTT; cdr3_aa: CASSLGPGQGGSPLHF
cdr3_length: 14; v_call: TRBV30; clone_size: NA; d_call: NA; j_call: TRBJ1-4; cdr3_nt: TGTGCCTGGAGTGGACAGACATTTAATGAAAAACTGTTTTTT; cdr3_aa: CAWSGQTFNEKLFF
cdr3_length: 13; v_call: TRBV5-1; clone_size: NA; d_call: NA; j_call: TRBJ1-5; cdr3_nt: TGCGCCAGCAGCTTCGGAGTAGGTCAGCCCCAGCATTTT; cdr3_aa: CASSFGVGQPQHF
cdr3_length: 15; v_call: TRBV10-3; clone_size: NA; d_call: NA; j_call: TRBJ1-1; cdr3_nt: TGTGCCATCAGTGAGTCCGGGTCTCCGGGCACTGAAGCTTTCTTT; cdr3_aa: CAISESGSPGTEAFF